This record covers a single T cell receptor (beta chain). Its antigen remains unidentified. These data originate in a study of T cell responses to AZD1222 COVID-19 vaccine. CDR1 and CDR2 (germline): MNHNY, SVGAGI (reference sequence). The CDR3 totals 15 residues. V was pared by 5 bases and J by 3 bases, with 14 bases between. The data were produced by immunoSEQ multiplex PCR, yet TCRdb's version contains in-frame clones alone and is incomplete. The sample lists about 110,000 clones; 89% were seen once. Study conclusions and caveats: Spike-wide coverage was observed for vaccine-associated CD4 TCRs, with dominant responses at 160-218 and 743-854. No repertoire was sampled before or during the peak T cell response, only after it.

This chain connects TRBV6-6 to TRBJ1-3; D remains ambiguous. The material sequenced was peripheral blood, taken on day 0 of AZD1222 vaccination. The clonotype comes from an adult in good health. The CDR3 nucleotides are TGTGCCAGCAGTGGACGGCAGGAGGGTGGAAACACCATATATTTT. Encoded protein: CASSGRQEGGNTIYF.